This note documents a single T cell receptor (beta chain) sequence. The count of this clone is one. It lacks a known antigen. Per-nucleotide qualities are absent, and no much larger clonotype sits a single base away. This sample was taken from a study of T cell responses to AZD1222 COVID-19 vaccine (dated by TCRdb to about 2021). About the full investigation: A total of approximately 240 trial participants underwent TCR sequencing, of whom nearly 210 had received two doses of AZD1222 and approximately 26 had received two doses of the MenACWY control vaccine. Enrollment into the trials was organized by age into subgroups of 18-55, 56-69 and 70-plus years, and those subgroups contained roughly 160, 29 and 62 TCR-sequenced participants, respectively. Broad study findings and their caveats: In the small 56-69-year group, the increase in depth fell short of significance, most likely because of low power. Conclusions about previously exposed vaccinees are limited, since just six AZD1222 recipients were seropositive for SARS-CoV-2 at baseline. Reportedly, almost half of the unique spike-specific TCRs recognized epitopes lying outside the regions that are mutated in the B.1.351 and B.1.1.7 variants. Vaccine-associated CD4 TCRs spanned the whole spike protein, with dominant responses in regions 160-218 and 743-854. Participants were mostly white British, with more females than males. The authors suggested clonal diversity may have been underestimated. No day 14 peak-response samples were available, so repertoires were characterized only after the peak T cell response. Spike-specific TCR breadth and depth rose significantly after two AZD1222 doses compared with day 0 and with MenACWY recipients.

Read against the paper, the sample's time point label means: about 28 days (+/-7) after the second vaccine dose. AZD1222 recipients with second doses at about 4 weeks or about 12 weeks were pooled, because spike-specific TCR depth and breadth did not differ between schedules. Samples from vaccinated people were obtained from the UK trials COV001 and COV002, which included a single-blind randomized controlled phase 2/3 trial of AZD1222 (ChAdOx1 nCoV-19) in healthy adults. Trial participant PBMC samples were collected at day 0 and day 28 after the second dose for TCRbeta chain sequencing. The CDR3 regions of human TCRbeta chains were subjected to immunosequencing. Processing in the source paper ran as follows. Repertoire TCRs were checked for matches against a reference library of SARS-CoV-2-specific TCRs that had been generated using the MIRA antigen-specificity platform. Breadth was defined as the fraction of unique TCRs that were SARS-CoV-2-associated. Depth was defined as the fraction of total T cells that were SARS-CoV-2-associated. Using the MIRA data, each spike-specific TCR was assigned both to the spike region to which the TCR was reactive and to a CD4 or CD8 class. Log10-transformed breadth and depth values were compared by one-way ANOVA with Sidak's multiple comparisons tests. The table was pulled from immuneACCESS by TCRdb, which kept in-frame rearrangements only. Such tables lose some clones; where checked, under half of the loss comes from unresolved V genes, and the rest has no known cause. D and trimming come from the DNA, and the V and J calls and clone size come from that table. This sample gives roughly 80,000 clones in total; about nine tenths of them show up just once. 3% to 3.5% of the sample is held by the ten biggest clonotypes.

From a lookup of the germline V gene (reference sequence), CDR1 and CDR2 are LNHNV and YYDKDF. Trimming accounts for 10 bases at V and 5 bases at J, while the number of junction bases matched to no gene is 7. The CDR3 spans 13 residues, from the cysteine through the phenylalanine. Of all the DNA, just the CDR3 is kept, 39 bases in frame from base 1. The source material was peripheral blood, sampled 28 days after the second AZD1222 dose. This clonotype originated in an adult who received the AZD1222 COVID-19 vaccine. Here the chain combines TRBV15 and TRBJ2-5, with 10 bases in between that match TRBD2. Read as DNA, the sequence is TGTGCCAACCTACTAGCGGGGAAGGAGACCCAGTACTTC. It codes for CANLLAGKETQYF.